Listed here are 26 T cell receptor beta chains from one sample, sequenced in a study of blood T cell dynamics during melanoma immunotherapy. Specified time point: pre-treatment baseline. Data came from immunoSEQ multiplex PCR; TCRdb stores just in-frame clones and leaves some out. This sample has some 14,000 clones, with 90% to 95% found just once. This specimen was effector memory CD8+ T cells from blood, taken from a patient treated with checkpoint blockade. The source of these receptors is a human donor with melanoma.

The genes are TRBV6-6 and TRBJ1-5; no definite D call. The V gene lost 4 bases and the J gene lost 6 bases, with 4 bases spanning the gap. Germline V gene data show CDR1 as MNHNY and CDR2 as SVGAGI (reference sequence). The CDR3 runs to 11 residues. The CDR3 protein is CASSLGQPQHF. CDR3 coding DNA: TGTGCCAGCAGTTTGGGTCAGCCCCAGCATTTT.

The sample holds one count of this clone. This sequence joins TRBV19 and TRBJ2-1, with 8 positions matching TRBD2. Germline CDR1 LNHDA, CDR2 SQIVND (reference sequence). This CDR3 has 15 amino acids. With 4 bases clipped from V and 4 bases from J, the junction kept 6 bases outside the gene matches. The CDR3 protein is CASSTPGGGYNEQFF. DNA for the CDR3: TGTGCCAGTAGTACCCCCGGGGGGGGGTACAATGAGCAGTTCTTC.

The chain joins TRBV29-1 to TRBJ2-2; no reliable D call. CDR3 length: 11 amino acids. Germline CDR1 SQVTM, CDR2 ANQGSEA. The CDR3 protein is CTGRFSGELFF. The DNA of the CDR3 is TGCACCGGACGTTTCAGCGGGGAGCTGTTTTTT.

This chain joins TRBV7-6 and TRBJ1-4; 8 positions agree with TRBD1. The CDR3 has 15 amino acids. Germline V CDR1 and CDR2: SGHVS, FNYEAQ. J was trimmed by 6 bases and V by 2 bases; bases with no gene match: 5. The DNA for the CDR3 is TGTGCCAGCAGCTTATCCAGGACAGGGTATGAAAAACTGTTTTTT. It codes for CASSLSRTGYEKLFF.

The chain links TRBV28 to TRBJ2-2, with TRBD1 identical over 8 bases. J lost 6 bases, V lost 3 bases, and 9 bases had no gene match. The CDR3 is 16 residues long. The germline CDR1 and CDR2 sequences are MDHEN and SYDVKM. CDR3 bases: TGTGCCAGCAGTTTTGTGGACAGGGCTTGGGCCGGGGAGCTGTTTTTT. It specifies CASSFVDRAWAGELFF.

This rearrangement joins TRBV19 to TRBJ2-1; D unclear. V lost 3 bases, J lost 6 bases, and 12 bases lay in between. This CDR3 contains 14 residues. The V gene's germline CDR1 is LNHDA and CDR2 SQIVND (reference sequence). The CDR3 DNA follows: TGTGCCAGTAGTATTTCCGGATTCTCCAATGAGCAGTTCTTC. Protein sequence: CASSISGFSNEQFF. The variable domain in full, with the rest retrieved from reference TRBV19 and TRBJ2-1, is DGGITQSPKYLFRKEGQNVTLSCEQNLNHDAMYWYRQDPGQGLRLIYYSQIVNDFQKGDIAEGYSVSREKKESFPLTVTSAQKNPTAFYLCASSISGFSNEQFFGPGTRLTVL.

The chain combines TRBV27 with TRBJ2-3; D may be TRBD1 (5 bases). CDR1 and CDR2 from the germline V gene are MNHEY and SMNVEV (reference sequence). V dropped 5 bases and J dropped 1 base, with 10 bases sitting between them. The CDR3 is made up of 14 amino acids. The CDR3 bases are TGTGCCAGCAGTCCGTCCAGGGGCACAGATACGCAGTATTTT. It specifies CASSPSRGTDTQYF.

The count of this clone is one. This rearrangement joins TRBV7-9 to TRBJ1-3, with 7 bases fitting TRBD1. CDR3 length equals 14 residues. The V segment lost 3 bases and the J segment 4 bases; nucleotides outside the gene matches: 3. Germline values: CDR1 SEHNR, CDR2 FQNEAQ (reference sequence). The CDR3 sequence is CASSLTGRGNTIYF. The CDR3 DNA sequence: TGTGCCAGCAGCTTGACAGGGAGGGGAAACACCATATATTTT.

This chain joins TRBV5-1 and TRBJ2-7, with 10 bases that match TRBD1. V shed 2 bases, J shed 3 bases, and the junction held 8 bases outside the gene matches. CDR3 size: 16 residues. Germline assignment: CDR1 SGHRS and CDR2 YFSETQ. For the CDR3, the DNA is TGCGCCAGCAGCTTCCCCGGGACAGGGGCACTCTACGAGCAGTACTTC. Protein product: CASSFPGTGALYEQYF. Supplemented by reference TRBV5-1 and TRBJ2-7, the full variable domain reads KAGVTQTPRYLIKTRGQQVTLSCSPISGHRSVSWYQQTPGQGLQFLFEYFSETQRNKGNFPGRFSGRQFSNSRSEMNVSTLELGDSALYLCASSFPGTGALYEQYFGPGTRLTVT.

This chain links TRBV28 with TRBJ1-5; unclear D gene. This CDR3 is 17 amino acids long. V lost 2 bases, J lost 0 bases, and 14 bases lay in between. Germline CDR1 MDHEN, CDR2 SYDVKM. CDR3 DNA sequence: TGTGCCAGCAGTTTAGACACCCGCTCGTATAGCAATCAGCCCCAGCATTTT. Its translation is CASSLDTRSYSNQPQHF.

CDR3 region: CASSVDWGTNTGELFF. CDR3 in DNA: TGTGCCAGCAGCGTAGATTGGGGGACGAACACCGGGGAGCTGTTTTTT. V and J are TRBV9 and TRBJ2-2; D could derive from TRBD1 or TRBD2 (5 bases each). V was clipped by 0 bases and J by 0 bases, with 9 bases between them. Germline loops: CDR1 SGDLS, CDR2 YYNGEE. This CDR3 has 16 amino acids.

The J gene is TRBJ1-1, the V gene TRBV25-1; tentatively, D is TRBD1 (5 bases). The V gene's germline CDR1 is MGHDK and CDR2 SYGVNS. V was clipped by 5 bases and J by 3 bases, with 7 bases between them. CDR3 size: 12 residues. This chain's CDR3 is CASSQGYTEAFF. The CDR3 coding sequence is TGTGCCAGCAGTCAGGGATACACTGAAGCTTTCTTT.

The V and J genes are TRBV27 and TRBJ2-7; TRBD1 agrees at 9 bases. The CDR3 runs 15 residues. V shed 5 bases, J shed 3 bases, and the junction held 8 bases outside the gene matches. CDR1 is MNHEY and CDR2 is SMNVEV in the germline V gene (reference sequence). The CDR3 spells CASSRIRDRDYEQYF. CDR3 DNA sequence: TGTGCCAGCAGTAGGATTCGGGACAGGGACTACGAGCAGTACTTC.

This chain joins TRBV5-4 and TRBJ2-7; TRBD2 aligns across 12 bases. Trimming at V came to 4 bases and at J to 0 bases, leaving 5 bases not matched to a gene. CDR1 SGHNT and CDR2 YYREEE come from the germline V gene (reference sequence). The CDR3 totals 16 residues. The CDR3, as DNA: TGTGCCAGCAGCGGGAGGACTAGCGGGGCCTCCTACGAGCAGTACTTC. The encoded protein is CASSGRTSGASYEQYF.

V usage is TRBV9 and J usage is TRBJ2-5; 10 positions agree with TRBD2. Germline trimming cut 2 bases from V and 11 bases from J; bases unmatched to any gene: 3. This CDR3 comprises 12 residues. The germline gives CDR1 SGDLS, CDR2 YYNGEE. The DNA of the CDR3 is TGTGCCAGCAGCGTTAGCGGGAGGTCACAGTACTTC. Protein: CASSVSGRSQYF.

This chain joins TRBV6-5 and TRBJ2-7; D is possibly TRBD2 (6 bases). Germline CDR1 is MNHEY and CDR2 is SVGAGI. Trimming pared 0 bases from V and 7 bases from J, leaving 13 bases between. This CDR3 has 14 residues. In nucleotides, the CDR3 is TGTGCCAGCAGTTACTCGTTCAGCAGCGGGGAGCAGTACTTC. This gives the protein CASSYSFSSGEQYF.

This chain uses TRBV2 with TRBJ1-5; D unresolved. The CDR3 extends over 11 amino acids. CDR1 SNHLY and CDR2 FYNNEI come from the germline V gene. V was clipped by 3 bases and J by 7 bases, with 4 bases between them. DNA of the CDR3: TGTGCCAGCAGTGACGGCCAGCCCCAGCATTTT. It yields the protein CASSDGQPQHF.

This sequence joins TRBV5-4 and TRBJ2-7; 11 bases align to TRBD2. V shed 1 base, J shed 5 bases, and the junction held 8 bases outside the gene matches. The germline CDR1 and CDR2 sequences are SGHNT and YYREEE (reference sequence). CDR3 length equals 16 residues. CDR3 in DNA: TGTGCCAGCAGCTTGACCTTAGCGGGAGGGCCCCACGAGCAGTACTTC. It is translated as CASSLTLAGGPHEQYF.

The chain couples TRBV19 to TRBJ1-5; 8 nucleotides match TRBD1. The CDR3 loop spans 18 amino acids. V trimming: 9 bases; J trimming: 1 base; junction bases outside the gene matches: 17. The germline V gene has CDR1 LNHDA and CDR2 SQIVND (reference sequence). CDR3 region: CASVGQGQGEESNQPQHF. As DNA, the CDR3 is TGTGCCAGCGTAGGGCAAGGACAGGGAGAAGAAAGCAATCAGCCCCAGCATTTT. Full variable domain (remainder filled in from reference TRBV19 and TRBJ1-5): DGGITQSPKYLFRKEGQNVTLSCEQNLNHDAMYWYRQDPGQGLRLIYYSQIVNDFQKGDIAEGYSVSREKKESFPLTVTSAQKNPTAFYLCASVGQGQGEESNQPQHFGDGTRLSIL.

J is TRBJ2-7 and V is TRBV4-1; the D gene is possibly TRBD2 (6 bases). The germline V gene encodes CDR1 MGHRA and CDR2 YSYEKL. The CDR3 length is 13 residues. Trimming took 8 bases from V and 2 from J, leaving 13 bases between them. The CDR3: CASGTPGTYEQYF. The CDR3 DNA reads TGCGCCAGCGGGACTCCCGGAACCTACGAGCAGTACTTC.

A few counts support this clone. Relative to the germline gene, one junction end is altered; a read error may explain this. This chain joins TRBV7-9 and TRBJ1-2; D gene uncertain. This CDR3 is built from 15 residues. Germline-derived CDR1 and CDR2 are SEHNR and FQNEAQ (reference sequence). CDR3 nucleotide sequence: TGTGCCAGCAGCCTAGCCCCGGTAGCGGGCTATGGCTACACCTTC. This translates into CASSLAPVAGYGYTF.

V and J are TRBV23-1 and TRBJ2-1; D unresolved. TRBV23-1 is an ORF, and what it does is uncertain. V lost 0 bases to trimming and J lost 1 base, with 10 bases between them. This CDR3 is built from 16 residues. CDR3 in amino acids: CASSQSLAKSYNEQFF. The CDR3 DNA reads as TGCGCCAGCAGTCAATCCTTAGCCAAGTCCTACAATGAGCAGTTCTTC.

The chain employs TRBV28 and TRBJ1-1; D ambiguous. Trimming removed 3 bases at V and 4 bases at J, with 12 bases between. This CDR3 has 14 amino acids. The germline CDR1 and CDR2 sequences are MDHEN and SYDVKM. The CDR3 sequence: CASSFRLWGTEAFF. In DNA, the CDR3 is TGTGCCAGCAGTTTTAGGCTGTGGGGCACTGAAGCTTTCTTT.

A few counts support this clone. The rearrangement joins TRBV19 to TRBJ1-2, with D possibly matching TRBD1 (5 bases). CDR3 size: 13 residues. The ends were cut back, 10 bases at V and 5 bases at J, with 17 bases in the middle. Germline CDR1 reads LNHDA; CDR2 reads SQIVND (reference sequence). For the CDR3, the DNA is TGTGCCACCTCCTCGGGGGGATGGTATGGCTACACCTTC. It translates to CATSSGGWYGYTF.

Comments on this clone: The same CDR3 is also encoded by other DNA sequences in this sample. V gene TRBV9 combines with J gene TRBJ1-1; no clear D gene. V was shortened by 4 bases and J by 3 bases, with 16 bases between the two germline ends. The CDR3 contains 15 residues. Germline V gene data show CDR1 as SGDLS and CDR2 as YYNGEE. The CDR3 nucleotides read TGTGCCAGCAGCCTTAACAGCGGTGGAGACACTGAAGCTTTCTTT. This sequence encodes CASSLNSGGDTEAFF.

The DNA for the CDR3 is TGCGCCAGCAGTGGTGCGGGGGTCTCGAACACTGAAGCTTTCTTT. This gives the protein CASSGAGVSNTEAFF. The chain joins TRBV23-1 to TRBJ1-1; tentative D call: TRBD1 (5 bases). TRBV23-1 is an open reading frame whose function is uncertain. The CDR3 loop spans 15 amino acids. The V end lost 5 bases, the J end lost 1 base, and 14 bases lay between the germline ends.